This T cell receptor (beta chain) was sequenced for a study of shared clonotypes between healthy human individuals. The overall study: The study drew on a couple of women and a few men aged 18 to 49 as donors. Every donor yielded three CD4 naive, three CD4 memory, two CD8 naive and one CD8 memory plate. The study's findings and limits: Some clonotypes were shared by all four sorted-subset donors, while others were not shared. The non-shared ones had lower generation probabilities than the shared ones.

Measured with immunoSEQ multiplex PCR; TCRdb has only the in-frame clones, and not every one. The table lists around 2,000,000 clones, 93% of them singletons. Of note for this clone: Its antigen is not identified. Germline is not matched at one junction end, which may reflect a read error.

This CDR3 has 15 residues. Germline V gives CDR1 MNHEY, CDR2 SMNVEV (reference sequence). The naive CD8 population came from CD45RO-negative cells selected for CCR7, without terminally differentiated effector memory CD45RA+ cells. Among the donors, all were Caucasian adults who lived in Nashville, Tennessee. The chain has TRBV27 and TRBJ2-5; 9 nucleotides align to TRBD1. The material sequenced was naive CD8+ T cells from PBMCs. The clonotype was recovered from a man aged 18 to 35 in good health. Some clones in this sample may be carry-over from other donors' samples. The CDR3: CASAKWGTGPEPQYF. The CDR3 nucleotides read TGTGCCAGCGCCAAATGGGGGACAGGGCCAGAGCCCCAGTACTTC.